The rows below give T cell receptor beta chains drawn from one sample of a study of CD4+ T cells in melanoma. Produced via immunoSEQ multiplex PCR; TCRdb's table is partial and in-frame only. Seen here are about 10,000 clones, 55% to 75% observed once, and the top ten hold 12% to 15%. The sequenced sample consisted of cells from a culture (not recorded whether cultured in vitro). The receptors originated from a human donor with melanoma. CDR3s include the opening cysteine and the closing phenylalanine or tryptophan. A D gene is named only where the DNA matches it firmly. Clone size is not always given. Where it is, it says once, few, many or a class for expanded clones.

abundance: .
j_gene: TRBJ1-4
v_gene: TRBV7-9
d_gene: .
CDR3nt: TGTGCCAGCAGCTTATCGGTACAGGGCGAAAAACTGTTTTTT
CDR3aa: CASSLSVQGEKLFF

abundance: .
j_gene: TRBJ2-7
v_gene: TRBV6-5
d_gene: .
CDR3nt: TGTGCCAGCAGTCCTACCGGGACACGTTCCTACGAGCAGTACTTC
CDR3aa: CASSPTGTRSYEQYF

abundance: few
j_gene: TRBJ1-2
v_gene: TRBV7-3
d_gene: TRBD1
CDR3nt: TGTGCCAGCAGTCAGGGGGAGGGCTATGGCTACACCTTC
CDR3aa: CASSQGEGYGYTF

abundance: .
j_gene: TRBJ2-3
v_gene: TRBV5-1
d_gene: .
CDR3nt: TGCGCCAGCAGCTTGGCAGATACGCAGTATTTT
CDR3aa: CASSLADTQYF

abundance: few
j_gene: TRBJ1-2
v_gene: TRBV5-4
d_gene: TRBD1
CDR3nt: TGTGCCAGCAGCTTACAGGGGGGGAACTATGGCTACACCTTC
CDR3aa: CASSLQGGNYGYTF

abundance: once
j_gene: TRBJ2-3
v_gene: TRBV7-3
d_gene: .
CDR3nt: TGTGCCAGCAGCCTAGGAAGTCATTTCGCAGATACGCAGTATTTT
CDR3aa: CASSLGSHFADTQYF

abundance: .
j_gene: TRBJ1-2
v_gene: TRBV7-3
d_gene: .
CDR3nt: TGTGCCAGCAGCTTAAATGGGCGCCGTATCGGTGGCTACACCTTC
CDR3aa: CASSLNGRRIGGYTF

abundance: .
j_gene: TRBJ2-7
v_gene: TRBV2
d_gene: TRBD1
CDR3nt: TGTGCCAGCGTCCGGGACAGGGGCTTATACGAGCAGTACTTC
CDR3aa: CASVRDRGLYEQYF

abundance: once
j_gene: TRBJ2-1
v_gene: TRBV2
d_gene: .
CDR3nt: TGTGCCAGCAGGGTGGACAGATACAATGAGCAGTTCTTC
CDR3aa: CASRVDRYNEQFF

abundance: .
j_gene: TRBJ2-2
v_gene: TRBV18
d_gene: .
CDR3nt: TGTGCCAGCTCGGGGTTTACCGGGGAGCTGTTTTTT
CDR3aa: CASSGFTGELFF

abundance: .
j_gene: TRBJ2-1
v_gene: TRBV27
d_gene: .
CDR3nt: TGTGCCAGCAGTTTATGGGGGGGGGCCGCATCCTACAATGAGCAGTTCTTC
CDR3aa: CASSLWGGAASYNEQFF

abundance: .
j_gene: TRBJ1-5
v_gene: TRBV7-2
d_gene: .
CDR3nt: TGTGCCAGCAGCTTAGATTCGGGGGGGGGTCCGCATCAGCCCCAGCATTTT
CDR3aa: CASSLDSGGGPHQPQHF

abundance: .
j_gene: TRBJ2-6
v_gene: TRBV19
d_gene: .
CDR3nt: TGTGCCAGTAGTACCTTCCTTTCGGCGTTTAGCTCTGGGGCCAACGTCCTGACTTTC
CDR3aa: CASSTFLSAFSSGANVLTF

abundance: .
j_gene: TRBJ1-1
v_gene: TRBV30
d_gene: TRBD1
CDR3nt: TGTGCCTGGCGGGGGACAGGGTATTCTGAAGCTTTCTTT
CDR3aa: CAWRGTGYSEAFF

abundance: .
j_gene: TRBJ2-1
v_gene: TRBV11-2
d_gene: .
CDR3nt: TGTGCCAGCAGCTTAGTGGTGGGGGGGCTCTCCTACAATGAGCAGTTCTTC
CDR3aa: CASSLVVGGLSYNEQFF

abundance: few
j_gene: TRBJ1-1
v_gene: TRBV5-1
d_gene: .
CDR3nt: TGCGCCAGCAGGGACCTAATGAACACTGAAGCTTTCTTT
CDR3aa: CASRDLMNTEAFF

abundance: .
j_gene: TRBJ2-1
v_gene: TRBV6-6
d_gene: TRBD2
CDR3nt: TGTGCCAGCAGTTACTCGAGGGCTAGCGGGGGAAATGAGCAGTTCTTC
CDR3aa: CASSYSRASGGNEQFF

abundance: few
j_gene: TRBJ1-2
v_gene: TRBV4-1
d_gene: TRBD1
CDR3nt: TGCGCCAGCAGCCTAGGGACAGGGGACGGCTACACCTTC
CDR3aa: CASSLGTGDGYTF

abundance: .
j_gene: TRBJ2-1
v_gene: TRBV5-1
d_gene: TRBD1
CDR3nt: TGCGCCAGCGATAGGACAGGGCTATACAATGAGCAGTTCTTC
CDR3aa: CASDRTGLYNEQFF

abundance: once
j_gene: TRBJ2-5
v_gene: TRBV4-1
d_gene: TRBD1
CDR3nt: TGCGCCAGCAGCCGCCTGCCCAGTCCGACAGGGAAAGAGACCCAGTACTTC
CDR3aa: CASSRLPSPTGKETQYF

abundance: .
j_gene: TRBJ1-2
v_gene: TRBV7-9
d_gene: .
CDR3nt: TGTGCCAGCAGCTCGACCCCCAGGCTTGGCTACACCTTC
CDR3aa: CASSSTPRLGYTF

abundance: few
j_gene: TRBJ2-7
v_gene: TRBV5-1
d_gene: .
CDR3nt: TGCGCCAGCAGCCCCACGTCACTCGACTGGGACTACGAGCAGTACTTC
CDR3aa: CASSPTSLDWDYEQYF

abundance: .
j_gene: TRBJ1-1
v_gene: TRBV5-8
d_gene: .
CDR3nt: TGTGCCAGCAGCTTGGTTGCCGCGAACACTGAAGCTTTCTTT
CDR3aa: CASSLVAANTEAFF

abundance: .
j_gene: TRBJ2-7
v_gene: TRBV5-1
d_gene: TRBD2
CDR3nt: TGCGCCAGCAGCCAGACTAGCGGGGAAGACGAGCAGTACTTC
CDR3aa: CASSQTSGEDEQYF

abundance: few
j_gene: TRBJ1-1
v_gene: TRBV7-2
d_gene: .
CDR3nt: TGTGCCAGCAGCTTTTGGGGGATGAACACTGAAGCTTTCTTT
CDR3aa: CASSFWGMNTEAFF

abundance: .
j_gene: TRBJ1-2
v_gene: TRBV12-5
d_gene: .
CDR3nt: TGTGCTAGTGGGCAGAACGGCTTCTATGGCTACACCTTC
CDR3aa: CASGQNGFYGYTF

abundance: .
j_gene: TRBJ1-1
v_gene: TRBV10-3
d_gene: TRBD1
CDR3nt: TGTGCCATCAGTGAGCAGGGACAGGGGAGCACTGAAGCTTTCTTT
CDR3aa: CAISEQGQGSTEAFF

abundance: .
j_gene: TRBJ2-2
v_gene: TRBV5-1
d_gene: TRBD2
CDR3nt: TGCGCCAGCAGCCACAGACTAGCGGCGAACACCGGGGAGCTGTTTTTT
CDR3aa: CASSHRLAANTGELFF

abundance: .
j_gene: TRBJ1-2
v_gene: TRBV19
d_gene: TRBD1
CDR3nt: TGTGCCAGTAGTGGACAGGGGAGTCACTATGGCTACACCTTC
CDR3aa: CASSGQGSHYGYTF

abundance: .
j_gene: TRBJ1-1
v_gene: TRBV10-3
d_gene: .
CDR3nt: TGTGCCATCAGTGAAGGAGCAGGAGCTTTCTTT
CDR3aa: CAISEGAGAFF

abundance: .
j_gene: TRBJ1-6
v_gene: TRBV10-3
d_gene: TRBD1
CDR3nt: TGTGCCATCAGAGCCCTCGACAGGGGGAGCTCACCCCTCCACTTT
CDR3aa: CAIRALDRGSSPLHF

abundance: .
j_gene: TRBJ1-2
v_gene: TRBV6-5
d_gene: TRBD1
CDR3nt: TGTGCCAGCAGTTCTGCCGGGACAGGGAGCGGCTACACCTTC
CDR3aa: CASSSAGTGSGYTF

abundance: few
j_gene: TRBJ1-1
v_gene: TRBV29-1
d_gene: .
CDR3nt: TGCAGCTCCCATTTGGGGAACACTGAAGCTTTCTTT
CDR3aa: CSSHLGNTEAFF

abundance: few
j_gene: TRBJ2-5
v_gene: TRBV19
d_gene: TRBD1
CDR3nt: TGTGCCAGTAGTATAGTAACAGGGGGCGGGTTGGAGACCCAGTACTTC
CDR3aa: CASSIVTGGGLETQYF

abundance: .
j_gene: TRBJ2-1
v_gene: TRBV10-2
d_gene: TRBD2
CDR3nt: TGCGCCAGCAGTGGCTGGGGACTATCCAATGAGCAGTTCTTC
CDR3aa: CASSGWGLSNEQFF

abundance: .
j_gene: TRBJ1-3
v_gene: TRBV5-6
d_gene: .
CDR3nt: TGTGCCACCCACATGTCCGGGGCTGGAAACACCATATATTTT
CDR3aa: CATHMSGAGNTIYF

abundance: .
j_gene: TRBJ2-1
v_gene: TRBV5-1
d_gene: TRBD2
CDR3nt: TGCGCCAGCAGCTCTAGCGGGGGGCCTGTGGGTGAGCAGTTCTTC
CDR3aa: CASSSSGGPVGEQFF

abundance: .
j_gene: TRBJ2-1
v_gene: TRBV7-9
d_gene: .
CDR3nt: TGTGCCAGCAGCTTAGTAGGTCAACAGGGCAAGTTCTTC
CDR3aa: CASSLVGQQGKFF

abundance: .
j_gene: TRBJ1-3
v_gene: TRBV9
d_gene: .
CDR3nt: TGTGCCAGCAGCGCGCCGGAACAGGTCTCTGGAAACACCATATATTTT
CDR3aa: CASSAPEQVSGNTIYF

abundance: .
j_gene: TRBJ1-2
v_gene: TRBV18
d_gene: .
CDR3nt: TGTGCCAGCTCACCGCTCGGGGAATATGGCTACACCTTC
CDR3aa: CASSPLGEYGYTF

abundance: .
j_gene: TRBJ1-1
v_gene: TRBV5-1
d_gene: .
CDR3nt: TGCGCCAGCAGCTTATTGGGGCCGAAGAACACTGAAGCTTTCTTT
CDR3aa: CASSLLGPKNTEAFF

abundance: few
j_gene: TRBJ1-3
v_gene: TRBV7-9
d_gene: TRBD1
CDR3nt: TGTGCCAGCAGCCGCCCGGGACAGGCACAGACCGAACGAAACACCATATATTTT
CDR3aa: CASSRPGQAQTERNTIYF

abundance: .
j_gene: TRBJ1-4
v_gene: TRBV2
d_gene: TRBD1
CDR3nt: TGTGCCAGCATGGGAAGGACAGGGGTTGAAAAACTGTTTTTT
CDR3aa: CASMGRTGVEKLFF

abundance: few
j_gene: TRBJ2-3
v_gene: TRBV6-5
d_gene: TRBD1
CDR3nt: TGTGCCAGCAGCCCGGACAGGGGGCGAGGAGATACGCAGTATTTT
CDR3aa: CASSPDRGRGDTQYF

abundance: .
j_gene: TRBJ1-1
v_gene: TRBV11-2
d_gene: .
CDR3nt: TGTGCCAGCAGCCTCAGCCGCCTCACGAACACTGAAGCTTTCTTT
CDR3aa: CASSLSRLTNTEAFF

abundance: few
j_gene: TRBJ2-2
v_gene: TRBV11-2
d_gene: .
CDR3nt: TGTGCCAGCAGCTTCGGGCTGATTAACACCGGGGAGCTGTTTTTT
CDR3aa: CASSFGLINTGELFF

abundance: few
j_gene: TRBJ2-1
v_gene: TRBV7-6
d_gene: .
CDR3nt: TGTGCCAGCAGCTCACTCTCTCTAAGCTCCAATGAGCAGTTCTTC
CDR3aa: CASSSLSLSSNEQFF

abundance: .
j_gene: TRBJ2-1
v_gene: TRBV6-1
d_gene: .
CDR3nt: TGTGCCAGCAGACCAGCTTTCGCCTTCAATGAGCAGTTCTTC
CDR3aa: CASRPAFAFNEQFF

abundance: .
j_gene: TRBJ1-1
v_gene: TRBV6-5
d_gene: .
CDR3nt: TGTGCCAGCAGTCTCCGGGGAGAAGCTTTCTTT
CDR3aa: CASSLRGEAFF

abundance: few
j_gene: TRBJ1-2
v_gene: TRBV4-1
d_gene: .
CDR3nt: TGCGCCAGCAGCCAAGATCCTGGTGTTTGGGGCTACACCTTC
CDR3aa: CASSQDPGVWGYTF

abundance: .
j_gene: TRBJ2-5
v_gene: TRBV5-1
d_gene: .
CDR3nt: TGCGCCAGCAGCTCCCGGGACCCGACTTTTCGAGAGACCCAGTACTTC
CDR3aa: CASSSRDPTFRETQYF

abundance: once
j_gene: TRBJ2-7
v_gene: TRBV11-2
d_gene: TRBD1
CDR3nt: TGTGCCAGCAGCTTAGGGGACAGGGGGCACGAGCAGTACTTC
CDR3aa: CASSLGDRGHEQYF

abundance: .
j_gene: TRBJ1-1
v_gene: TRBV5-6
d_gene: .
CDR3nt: TGTGCCAGCAGCCCCGCCCCCGGGGACACTGAAGCTTTCTTT
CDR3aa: CASSPAPGDTEAFF